The 23 T cell receptor beta chains below come from one sample, sequenced in a study of blood T cell repertoires in COVID-19. Sequencing used immunoSEQ multiplex PCR; TCRdb keeps in-frame clones, though not all of them. This table holds about 60,000 clones, 76% found once. Sequenced: peripheral blood. The receptors shown here come from a man aged 45-65 years with active or convalescent COVID-19.

This clone was seen only a few times. This chain connects TRBV9 to TRBJ2-7, with TRBD1 matching over 7 bases. The germline CDR1 and CDR2 sequences are SGDLS and YYNGEE. This CDR3 region has 14 residues. Germline trimming cut 2 bases from V and 2 bases from J; bases unmatched to any gene: 4. The CDR3 DNA follows: TGTGCCAGCAGCGTCGACCAGGGGGCCTACGAGCAGTACTTC. Protein product: CASSVDQGAYEQYF.

The chain recombines TRBV6-6 with TRBJ1-2; a possible D gene is TRBD1 (6 bases). This CDR3 region has 17 residues. Trimming left V 6 bases short and J 4 bases short, with 24 bases between. Germline-derived CDR1 and CDR2 are MNHNY and SVGAGI (reference sequence). CDR3: CASSREGGSGQGYGYTF. The CDR3 DNA reads as TGTGCCAGCAGCCGAGAGGGGGGGTCAGGGCAGGGCTATGGCTACACCTTC.

CDR3 in amino acids: CAISRDRTNQPQHF. CDR3 nucleotide sequence: TGTGCCATCAGTAGGGACAGGACTAATCAGCCCCAGCATTTT. V is TRBV10-3 and J is TRBJ1-5; TRBD1 matches 8 bases. The CDR3 contains 14 residues. Germline CDR1 is ENHRY and CDR2 is SYGVKD. The V gene end was trimmed by 5 bases and the J gene end by 4 bases; junction bases not matched to a gene: 4.

The V gene is TRBV6-5, the J gene TRBJ1-4; D gene uncertain. Germline assignment: CDR1 MNHEY and CDR2 SVGAGI. This CDR3 region has 15 residues. With 0 bases removed from V and 7 bases from J, the gap between germline ends came to 12 bases. CDR3 DNA: TGTGCCAGCAGTTACTCGTTGGCGGGGTTTGAAAAACTGTTTTTT. It codes for CASSYSLAGFEKLFF.

The V gene is TRBV5-1, the J gene TRBJ2-5, with 9 bases lining up with TRBD2. V lost 2 bases, J lost 5 bases, and 7 bases stayed unmatched. Germline CDR1 and CDR2: SGHRS and YFSETQ. The CDR3 spans 15 residues. The CDR3 sequence is CASSFAGGPGETQYF. For the CDR3, the DNA is TGCGCCAGCAGCTTCGCGGGGGGGCCTGGGGAGACCCAGTACTTC.

CDR3 residues: CASRGEGRGAYEQYF. The DNA for the CDR3 is TGTGCCAGCAGAGGGGAAGGCAGGGGTGCCTACGAGCAGTACTTC. The V and J genes are TRBV6-5 and TRBJ2-7; tentatively, D is TRBD1 (6 bases). Trimming took off 6 bases at V and 2 bases at J, with 17 bases between the two ends. The CDR3 is made up of 15 amino acids. The germline V gene has CDR1 MNHEY and CDR2 SVGAGI.

Worth noting for this clone: Other nucleotide sequences from this sample produce the same CDR3. The CDR3 protein is CASSSSGANVLTF. The DNA for the CDR3 is TGTGCCAGCAGTTCTTCTGGGGCCAACGTCCTGACTTTC. This rearrangement joins TRBV12-3 or TRBV12-4 to TRBJ2-6; D is undetermined. The CDR3 consists of 13 residues. V lost 4 bases, J lost 1 base, and 2 bases lay in between.

The chain recombines TRBV7-3 with TRBJ1-1; D is ambiguous. The CDR3 sequence is 16 residues long. The V gene's germline CDR1 is SGHTA and CDR2 FQGTGA. V was cut by 5 bases and J by 5 bases, with 21 bases left in between. Here the CDR3 reads CASSPNSGRGGTEAFF. DNA for the CDR3: TGTGCCAGCAGCCCGAACTCCGGAAGAGGAGGAACTGAAGCTTTCTTT. The full variable domain, rest sourced from reference TRBV7-3 and TRBJ1-1, is GAGVSQTPSNKVTEKGKYVELRCDPISGHTALYWYRQSLGQGPEFLIYFQGTGAADDSGLPNDRFFAVRPEGSVSTLKIQRTERGDSAVYLCASSPNSGRGGTEAFFGQGTRLTVV.

The gene calls are TRBV5-1 and TRBJ1-6; maybe TRBD1 (5 bases). This CDR3 region has 14 residues. V was pared by 4 bases and J by 7 bases, with 12 bases between. Germline V gene sequence: CDR1 SGHRS, CDR2 YFSETQ. As DNA, the CDR3 is TGCGCCAGCAGCATGGATGGGGGGAATTCACCCCTCCACTTT. It is translated as CASSMDGGNSPLHF.

The V call is TRBV6-5, the J call TRBJ1-5; 7 bases agree with TRBD1. Germline V gene lookup returns CDR1 MNHEY and CDR2 SVGAGI. J was trimmed by 4 bases and V by 5 bases; bases with no gene match: 8. The CDR3 loop spans 15 amino acids. The DNA for the CDR3 is TGTGCCAGCAGTCCTCTCACAGGGGTAAATCAGCCCCAGCATTTT. It is translated as CASSPLTGVNQPQHF.

This clone was counted a single time. The genes are TRBV19 and TRBJ2-1, with TRBD1 matching over 8 bases. After removal of 10 bases from V and 9 bases from J, the junction contained 5 bases not matched to a gene. CDR1 is LNHDA and CDR2 is SQIVND in the germline V gene (reference sequence). The CDR3 spans 11 residues. The CDR3 bases are TGTGCCACCTCACAGGGGGGTGAGCAGTTCTTC. Translation gives CATSQGGEQFF.

This clone was detected only a few times. This chain's CDR3 is CASSRGYQNSGANVLTF. The DNA of the CDR3 is TGTGCCAGCAGCAGGGGTTATCAGAATTCTGGGGCCAACGTCCTGACTTTC. This chain links TRBV5-4 with TRBJ2-6, with a possible D match to TRBD1 (5 bases). Trimming took off 4 bases at V and 1 base at J, with 15 bases between the two ends. Germline values: CDR1 SGHNT, CDR2 YYREEE (reference sequence). The CDR3 spans 17 residues.

This clone has just a few counts. The chain links TRBV7-8 to TRBJ1-5; 7 nucleotides match TRBD1. The germline V gene encodes CDR1 SGHVS and CDR2 FQNEAQ. V lost 4 bases, J lost 2 bases, and 5 bases stayed unmatched. The length of the CDR3 is 15 residues. The CDR3 is CASSWTQGGNQPQHF. CDR3 nucleotides: TGTGCCAGCAGCTGGACCCAGGGGGGCAATCAGCCCCAGCATTTT.

This clone was detected only once. The rearrangement links TRBV10-3 to TRBJ2-3; 8 positions agree with TRBD2. Trimming cost V 11 bases and J 6 bases; bases outside gene matches: 16. The CDR3 has 15 amino acids. Germline CDR1 and CDR2: ENHRY and SYGVKD. The CDR3 loop reads CAVSGAGGPRDTQYF. The CDR3 region has the DNA TGTGCCGTATCGGGGGCGGGGGGCCCCCGGGATACGCAGTATTTT.

The J gene is TRBJ1-3, the V gene TRBV15, with TRBD1 matching over 7 bases. This CDR3 region has 20 residues. The germline gives CDR1 LNHNV, CDR2 YYDKDF (reference sequence). After removal of 1 base from V and 0 bases from J, the junction contained 15 bases not matched to a gene. The CDR3, as DNA: TGTGCCACCAGCAGAGTTGGTGCAGGGGGTACGTCGGGCTCTGGAAACACCATATATTTT. Translated, it gives CATSRVGAGGTSGSGNTIYF. The whole variable domain, remainder taken from reference TRBV15 and TRBJ1-3, is DAMVIQNPRYQVTQFGKPVTLSCSQTLNHNVMYWYQQKSSQAPKLLFHYYDKDFNNEADTPDNFQSRRPNTSFCFLDIRSPGLGDTAMYLCATSRVGAGGTSGSGNTIYFGEGSWLTVV.

This clone has a handful of counts. The J gene is TRBJ2-7, the V gene TRBV18, with D tentatively TRBD1 (6 bases). Germline assignment: CDR1 KGHSH and CDR2 LQKENI. V lost 6 bases, J lost 3 bases, and 15 bases lay in between. There are 14 residues in the CDR3. The CDR3 nucleotides read TGTGCCAGCTCGCCAGGGGCCGTGGACTACGAGCAGTACTTC. Its translation is CASSPGAVDYEQYF.

The table lists this clone with a few counts. The V and J genes are TRBV10-3 and TRBJ1-2; no definite D call. Germline V gene lookup returns CDR1 ENHRY and CDR2 SYGVKD. Trimming pared 0 bases from V and 8 bases from J, leaving 13 bases between. This CDR3 has 14 amino acids. The CDR3 here is CAISESLFPKGYTF. CDR3 nucleotides: TGTGCCATCAGTGAGTCGCTGTTTCCTAAGGGCTACACCTTC.

The J gene is TRBJ1-6, the V gene TRBV5-5, with D perhaps matching TRBD1 (5 bases). V was clipped by 3 bases and J by 11 bases, with 12 bases between them. Germline assignment: CDR1 SGHKS and CDR2 YYEKEE (reference sequence). The CDR3 has 13 amino acids. CDR3 in DNA: TGTGCCAGCAGCTCCCCGGAAGGGGCACCCCTCCACTTT. It encodes CASSSPEGAPLHF.

CDR3 bases: TGTGCCAGCAGCTTGGAAGTATTCGGGGGTTTAGCCAGCTATGAGCAGTTCTTC. Translation: CASSLEVFGGLASYEQFF. This chain uses TRBV5-4 with TRBJ2-1; TRBD2 might be the D (6 bases). Germline CDR1 SGHNT, CDR2 YYREEE (reference sequence). The V and J ends lost 0 bases and 8 bases respectively, with 24 bases between them. This CDR3 is built from 18 residues.

This clone was counted once. V and J are TRBV5-1 and TRBJ2-7; 9 bases fit TRBD1. The CDR3 loop spans 16 amino acids. Germline V gene data show CDR1 as SGHRS and CDR2 as YFSETQ. Trimming cost V 4 bases and J 0 bases; bases outside gene matches: 8. Written as DNA, the CDR3 is TGCGCCAGCAGCCAAGCAGGACAGGGGCCCTCCTACGAGCAGTACTTC. Amino acid sequence: CASSQAGQGPSYEQYF.

The genes are TRBV4-2 and TRBJ2-5; 10 nucleotides line up with TRBD2. V trimming: 2 bases; J trimming: 8 bases; junction bases outside the gene matches: 11. The CDR3 runs 16 residues. Germline CDR1 reads LGHNA; CDR2 reads YNFKEQ. The CDR3 protein is CASSQSGSGGGLTQYF. Written as DNA, the CDR3 is TGTGCCAGCAGCCAAAGTGGCAGCGGGGGGGGCCTAACCCAGTACTTC.

This rearrangement joins TRBV4-1 to TRBJ1-1; perhaps TRBD1 as D (5 bases). The CDR3 sequence is 15 residues long. Per the germline V gene, CDR1 is MGHRA and CDR2 is YSYEKL. V was shortened by 0 bases and J by 3 bases, with 11 bases between the two germline ends. The CDR3 protein is CASSQDHGAYTEAFF. Written as DNA, the CDR3 is TGCGCCAGCAGCCAAGATCATGGGGCGTACACTGAAGCTTTCTTT.

The chain's CDR3 is CATSDYLLRFRDSNQPQHF. The CDR3 region has the DNA TGTGCCACCAGTGATTACTTACTAAGATTCCGGGACAGTAATCAGCCCCAGCATTTT. The chain joins TRBV24-1 to TRBJ1-5, with TRBD1 identical over 7 bases. V dropped 2 bases and J dropped 4; count of bases not matched to a gene: 16. The CDR3 is made up of 19 amino acids. The germline V gene encodes CDR1 KGHDR and CDR2 SFDVKD.